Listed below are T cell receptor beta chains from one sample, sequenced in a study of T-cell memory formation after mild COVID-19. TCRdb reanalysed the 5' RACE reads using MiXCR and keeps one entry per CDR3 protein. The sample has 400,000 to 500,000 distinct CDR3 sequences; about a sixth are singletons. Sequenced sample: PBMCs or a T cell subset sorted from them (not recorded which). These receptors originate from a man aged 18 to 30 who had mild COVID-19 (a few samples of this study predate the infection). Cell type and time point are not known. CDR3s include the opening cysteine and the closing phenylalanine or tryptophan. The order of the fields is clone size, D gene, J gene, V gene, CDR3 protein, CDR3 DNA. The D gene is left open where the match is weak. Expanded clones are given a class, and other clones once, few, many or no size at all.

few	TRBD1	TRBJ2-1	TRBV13	CASSKRDREDEQFF	TGTGCCAGCAGCAAACGGGACAGGGAGGATGAGCAGTTCTTC
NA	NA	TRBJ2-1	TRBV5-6	CASSLSPVLPNEQFF	TGTGCCAGCAGCTTATCCCCCGTCCTGCCCAATGAGCAGTTCTTC
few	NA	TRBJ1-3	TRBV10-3	CAIMGGRSGNTIYF	TGTGCCATCATGGGAGGGCGCTCTGGAAACACCATATATTTT
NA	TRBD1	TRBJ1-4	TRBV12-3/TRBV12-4	CASSLEFPDRVTFF	TGTGCCAGCAGTTTAGAATTCCCGGACAGGGTTACGTTTTTT
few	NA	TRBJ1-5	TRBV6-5	CASSYGDGYQPQHF	TGTGCCAGCAGTTACGGGGACGGATATCAGCCCCAGCATTTT
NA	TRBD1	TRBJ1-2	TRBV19	CASSIGLLRGQSGYTF	TGTGCCAGTAGTATCGGTTTACTCAGGGGGCAATCTGGCTACACCTTC
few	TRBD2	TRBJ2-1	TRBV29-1	CSASVLAGGNEQFF	TGCAGCGCTTCGGTGCTAGCGGGAGGGAATGAGCAGTTCTTC
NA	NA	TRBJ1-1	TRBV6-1	CASSPTNVGTVAFF	TGTGCCAGCAGCCCGACCAACGTAGGAACAGTAGCTTTCTTT
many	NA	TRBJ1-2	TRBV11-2	CASRDTSGTTYGYTF	TGTGCCAGCAGAGACACATCCGGGACAACCTATGGCTACACCTTC
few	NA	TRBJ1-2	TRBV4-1	CASSPRAADGYTF	TGCGCCAGCAGCCCCCGGGCCGCAGACGGCTACACCTTC
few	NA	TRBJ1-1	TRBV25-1	CASSEYPGSTEAFF	TGTGCCAGCAGTGAATATCCGGGATCCACTGAAGCTTTCTTT
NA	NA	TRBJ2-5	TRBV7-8	CASSSPGQGETQYF	TGTGCCAGCAGCTCCCCTGGCCAGGGAGAGACCCAGTACTTC
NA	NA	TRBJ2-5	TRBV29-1	CSVQGYQETQYF	TGCAGCGTCCAGGGGTACCAAGAGACCCAGTACTTC